This T cell receptor beta chain was profiled in a study of shared clonotypes between healthy human individuals. About the study: The plates for each donor numbered three CD4 naive, three CD4 memory, two CD8 naive and one CD8 memory.

A note on this clone: The antigen is unknown.

CDR3 length equals 15 residues. CDR1 is LGHNA and CDR2 is YSLEER in the germline V gene. Study-wide results and limits: The study drew on few donors, limiting represented genetic and exposure-history diversity.

Template for every sorted-subset replicate PCR totaled around 200 ng DNA, approximately 30,000 T cell genomes. Assay used: immunoSEQ multiplex PCR; TCRdb lists only in-frame clones, some missing. The table includes about 2.4 million clones, 80% to 95% detected once. The sequence came from a man aged 18 to 30 in good health. Some clones in this sample may be carry-over from other donors' samples. Sequencing was carried out using naive CD4+ T cells from PBMCs. The subset here: CD45RA+ positively selected. The chain links TRBV4-3 to TRBJ2-5, with TRBD1 matching 9 bases. The J call may be faulty, since TRBJ2-7 better matches the DNA end. The CDR3 here is CASSRTQGATHEQYF. The CDR3 nucleotides read TGCGCCAGCAGCCGGACACAGGGGGCGACCCACGAGCAGTACTTC.